A few counts support the clone carrying this T cell receptor beta chain. Antigen: not known. This entry belongs to a study of long-term antiretroviral therapy in people with HIV. Whole-study results and caveats: Spans of CDR3 length were tighter for HIV repertoires than for controls. Although diversity increased after ART, it remained lower than in transplant donor controls. Neither ART adherence, viral resistance nor therapy changes were documented.

The run of the v3.0 immunoSEQ assay was at survey level. Method: immunoSEQ multiplex PCR; TCRdb's copy keeps in-frame clones and lacks some. The sample has fewer than 20,000 clones, 88% seen once. The TCR was taken from a man aged 50-60 years with HIV. The sample in question was unsorted PBMCs, obtained 6.9 years after starting antiretroviral therapy.

The CDR3: CASSPNSGSAVGEQFF. DNA of the CDR3: TGCGCCAGCAGCCCCAATAGCGGGAGTGCTGTGGGTGAGCAGTTCTTC. This chain links TRBV4-1 with TRBJ2-1; 9 nucleotides align to TRBD2. This CDR3 region has 16 residues. V was clipped by 4 bases and J by 9 bases; unmatched bases: 13. Germline values: CDR1 MGHRA, CDR2 YSYEKL.